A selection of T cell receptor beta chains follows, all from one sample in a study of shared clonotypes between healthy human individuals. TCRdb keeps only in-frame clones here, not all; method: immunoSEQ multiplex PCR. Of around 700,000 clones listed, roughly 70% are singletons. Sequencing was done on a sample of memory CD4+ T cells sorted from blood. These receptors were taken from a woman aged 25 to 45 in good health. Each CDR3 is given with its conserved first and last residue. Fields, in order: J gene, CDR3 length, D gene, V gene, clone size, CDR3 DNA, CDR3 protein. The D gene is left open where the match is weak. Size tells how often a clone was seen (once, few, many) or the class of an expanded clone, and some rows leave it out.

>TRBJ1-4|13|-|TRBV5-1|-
TGCGCCAGCAGCAGGGGGGAGATGGAGAAACTGTTTTTT
CASSRGEMEKLFF
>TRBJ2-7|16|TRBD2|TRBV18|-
TGTGCCAGCTCACCGATGGGACTAGCGGGTACCTACGAGCAGTACTTC
CASSPMGLAGTYEQYF
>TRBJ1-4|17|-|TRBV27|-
TGTGCCAGCAGTTTGGCGCGGGGGCTCGCAACTAATGAAAAACTGTTTTTT
CASSLARGLATNEKLFF
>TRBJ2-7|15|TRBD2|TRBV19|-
TGTGCCAGTAGTGTACTAGCGGGTTGGGGCTACGAGCAGTACTTC
CASSVLAGWGYEQYF
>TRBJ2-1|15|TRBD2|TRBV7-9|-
TGTGCCAGCAGCCCTCCGGGACTAGCGGAACCTGAGCAGTTCTTC
CASSPPGLAEPEQFF
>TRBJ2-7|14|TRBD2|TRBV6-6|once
TGTGCCAGCAGAAGAAGCGGGAGAGAGTACGAGCAGTACTTC
CASRRSGREYEQYF
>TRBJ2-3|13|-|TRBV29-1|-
TGCAGCGGTTCGGAGGGAGGTGCAGATACGCAGTATTTT
CSGSEGGADTQYF
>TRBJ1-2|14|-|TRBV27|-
TGTGCCAGCAGTAGCCCGGGGCGGTCTTACGGCTACACCTTC
CASSSPGRSYGYTF
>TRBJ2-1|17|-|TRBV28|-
TGTGCCAGCAGCCCTTTCGGGTCCGGGGCTGGGGGGAATGAGCAGTTCTTC
CASSPFGSGAGGNEQFF
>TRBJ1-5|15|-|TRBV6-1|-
TGTGCCAGCAGGATGGACGGGAGTAGCAATCAGCCCCAGCATTTT
CASRMDGSSNQPQHF
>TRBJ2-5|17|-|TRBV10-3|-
TGTGCCATCAGCCCTGGGCAGGGGAGTGGAGAAGGAGAGACCCAGTACTTC
CAISPGQGSGEGETQYF
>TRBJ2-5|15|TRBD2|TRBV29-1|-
TGCAGCGTTGAAGACAGCGGGAGGGCCCCAGAGACCCAGTACTTC
CSVEDSGRAPETQYF
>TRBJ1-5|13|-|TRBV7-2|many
TGTGCCAGCAGCTTAGCCCCTGTACAGCCCCAGCATTTT
CASSLAPVQPQHF
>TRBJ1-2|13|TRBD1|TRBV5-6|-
TGTGCCAGCAGCCGGACAGGGAGCTATGGCTACACCTTC
CASSRTGSYGYTF
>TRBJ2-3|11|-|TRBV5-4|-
TGTGCCAGCAACCGGACAGATACGCAGTATTTT
CASNRTDTQYF
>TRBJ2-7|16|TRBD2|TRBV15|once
TGTGCCACCAGCAGATCGACTAGCGGGAGGGCCTACGAGCAGTACTTC
CATSRSTSGRAYEQYF
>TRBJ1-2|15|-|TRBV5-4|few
TGTGCCAGCAGCTTGGGGATGGCAGGCCAGAGTGGCTACACCTTC
CASSLGMAGQSGYTF
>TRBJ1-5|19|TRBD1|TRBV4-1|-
TGCGCCAGCAGCCTAAATTTCGAGAACAGGGGGCGCCGCAATCAGCCCCAGCATTTT
CASSLNFENRGRRNQPQHF
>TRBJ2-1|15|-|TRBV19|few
TGTGCCAGTAGTATATATGGCAGGGGCCTGGATGAGCAGTTCTTC
CASSIYGRGLDEQFF
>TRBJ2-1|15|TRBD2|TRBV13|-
TGTGCCAGCAGCCTACCGGGACTAGCGGACAATGAGCAGTTCTTC
CASSLPGLADNEQFF
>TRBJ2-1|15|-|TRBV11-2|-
TGTGCCAGCAGCACCCGGGACGGACTTTACAATGAGCAGTTCTTC
CASSTRDGLYNEQFF
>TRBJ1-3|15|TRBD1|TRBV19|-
TGTGCCAGTAGAAAACAGGGGAACTCTGGAAACACCATATATTTT
CASRKQGNSGNTIYF